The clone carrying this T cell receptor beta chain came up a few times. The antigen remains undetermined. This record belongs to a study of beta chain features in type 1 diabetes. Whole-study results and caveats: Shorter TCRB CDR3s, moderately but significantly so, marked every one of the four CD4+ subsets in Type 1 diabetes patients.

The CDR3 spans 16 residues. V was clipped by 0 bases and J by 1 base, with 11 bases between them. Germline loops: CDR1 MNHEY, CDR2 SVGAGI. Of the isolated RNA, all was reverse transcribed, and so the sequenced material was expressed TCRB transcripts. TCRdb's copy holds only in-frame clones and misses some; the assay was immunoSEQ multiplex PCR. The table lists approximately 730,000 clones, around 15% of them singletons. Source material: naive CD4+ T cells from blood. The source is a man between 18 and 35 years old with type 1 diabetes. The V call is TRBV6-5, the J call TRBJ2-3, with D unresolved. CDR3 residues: CASSYSRGRGTDTQYF. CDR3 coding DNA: TGTGCCAGCAGTTACTCCCGAGGACGTGGCACAGATACGCAGTATTTT.